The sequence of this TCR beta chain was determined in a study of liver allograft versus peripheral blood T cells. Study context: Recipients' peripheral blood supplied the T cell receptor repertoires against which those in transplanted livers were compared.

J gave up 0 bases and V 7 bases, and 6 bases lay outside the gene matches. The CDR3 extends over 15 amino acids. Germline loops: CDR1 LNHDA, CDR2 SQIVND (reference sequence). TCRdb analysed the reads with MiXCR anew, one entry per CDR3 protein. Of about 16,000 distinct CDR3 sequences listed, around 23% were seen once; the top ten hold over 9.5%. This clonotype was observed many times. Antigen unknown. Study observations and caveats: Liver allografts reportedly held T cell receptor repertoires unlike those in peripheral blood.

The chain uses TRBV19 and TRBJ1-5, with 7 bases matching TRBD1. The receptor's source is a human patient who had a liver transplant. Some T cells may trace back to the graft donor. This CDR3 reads CASNKGTDSNQPQHF. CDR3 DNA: TGTGCCAGTAACAAGGGGACAGATAGCAATCAGCCCCAGCATTTT.